Listed below are T cell receptor beta chains from one sample, sequenced in a study of Graves' ophthalmopathy and Graves' hyperthyroidism. TCRdb re-called the multiplex PCR reads with MiXCR, one entry per CDR3 protein. In the table there are a few hundred thousand distinct CDR3 sequences, approximately 15% of which are singletons. The sequencing input was peripheral blood. Every receptor here comes from a woman aged 18-29 years with stable Graves' hyperthyroidism. CDR3s include the opening cysteine and the closing phenylalanine or tryptophan.

V,J,CDR3
TRBV4-1,TRBJ1-1,CASSHIWTGGTEAFF
TRBV16,TRBJ1-6,CASSQRGLGGNSPLHF
TRBV6-1,TRBJ1-2,CASSEVPPNYGYTF
TRBV20-1,TRBJ2-5,CSAADSAQETQYF
TRBV6-5,TRBJ1-2,CASRPGGRGANYGYTF
TRBV20-1,TRBJ1-2,CSATDRTNYGYTF
TRBV6-2/TRBV6-3,TRBJ1-5,CASSPFGISNQPQHF
TRBV6-1,TRBJ2-5,CASRSGAQGTQYF
TRBV6-2/TRBV6-3,TRBJ2-2,CASSYSRGGGTGELFF
TRBV27,TRBJ2-7,CASSSLFGGGRDEQYF
TRBV27,TRBJ1-1,CASSLRGHGNTEAFF
TRBV12-3/TRBV12-4,TRBJ1-5,CASSFLGVGNQPQHF
TRBV25-1,TRBJ1-1,CASSALGGPGTEAFF
TRBV6-2/TRBV6-3,TRBJ1-2,CASSSTQGEGTF
TRBV29-1,TRBJ1-3,CSGGSAGNTIYF
TRBV24-1,TRBJ1-5,CATSDSYSNQPQHF
TRBV27,TRBJ2-2,CASSFFSTGRAGELFF
TRBV11-2,TRBJ2-7,CASSLSMTEQYF
TRBV20-1,TRBJ2-7,CSAAGTRPSYEQYF
TRBV6-2/TRBV6-3,TRBJ2-7,CASSYRSSYEQYF
TRBV5-1,TRBJ2-7,CASSSGQESHEQYF
TRBV20-1,TRBJ2-7,CSAREGLAGAHEQYF
TRBV12-3/TRBV12-4,TRBJ2-7,CASSLRGGRGYEQYF
TRBV6-2/TRBV6-3,TRBJ1-1,CASSYSHGFGTEAFF
TRBV6-5,TRBJ1-1,CASSYAGTVNTEAFF
TRBV27,TRBJ2-2,CASGKTSGGPGTGELFF
TRBV2,TRBJ1-1,CASSVSPDTEIHYEAFF
TRBV20-1,TRBJ2-7,CSARRRVDEQYF
TRBV29-1,TRBJ1-6,CSVLPAGQGYNSPLHF
TRBV11-2,TRBJ2-7,CASSLDLGPYEQYF
TRBV5-1,TRBJ2-7,CASSSRLTGPYEQYF
TRBV12-3/TRBV12-4,TRBJ1-1,CASSPPFGGTEAFF
TRBV11-2,TRBJ2-2,CASRPYRGRYGGELFF
TRBV18,TRBJ1-6,CASSPPGQASTLHF
TRBV14,TRBJ2-7,CASSHLSYEQYF
TRBV11-2,TRBJ1-2,CASSLEVTGDYGYTF
TRBV3-1,TRBJ2-2,CASSPMGQGTGELFF